This T cell receptor beta chain was observed in a study of blood T cells in healthy people across ages. This CDR3 contains 14 residues. V shed 7 bases and J shed 4 bases, with 17 bases lying between them. CDR1 and CDR2 (germline): SGHTA, FQGNSA. A second PCR, run for about 6 to 11 cycles, used a sample-barcoded 5' primer plus a J-beta primer mix. TCRdb independently ran MiXCR on the 5' RACE reads; one entry per CDR3 protein. The sample contains about 1 million distinct CDR3 sequences, 40% to 50% of which appear only once. This receptor was taken from a woman in her sixties in good health. Sequencing was done on a sample of blood. The V gene is TRBV7-2, the J gene TRBJ2-7, with D uncertain. The CDR3, as DNA: TGTGCCAGCAAGACCTTTCCAACAGAATACGAGCAGTACTTC. It yields the protein CASKTFPTEYEQYF.